The rows below give T cell receptor beta chains drawn from one sample of a study of spatial heterogeneity in lung cancer. TCRdb re-derived calls from the 5' RACE reads in MiXCR, one entry per CDR3 protein. The repertoire has thousands of distinct CDR3 sequences, about 5.1% of them found once; the top ten carry 7% to 10%. Sequencing was performed on normal lung tissue next to the tumor, taken at surgery. The origin of the receptors is a female donor with early-stage non-small cell lung cancer. Both conserved end residues are part of each CDR3. The D gene is left open where the match is weak. For some rows the clone size is stated as once, few or many, or as a class when expanded; others skip it.

size | length | J | D | V | DNA | CDR3
medium-sized | 13 | TRBJ1-1 | . | TRBV29-1 | TGCAGCGGGCAACTGGATATGAACACTGAAGCTTTCTTT | CSGQLDMNTEAFF
many | 16 | TRBJ2-4 | TRBD2 | TRBV7-2 | TGTGCCAGCAGCCAAAACCCAACTAGCGTAGGAAACATTCAGTACTTC | CASSQNPTSVGNIQYF
medium-sized | 15 | TRBJ2-2 | TRBD2 | TRBV2 | TGTGCCAGCAGTGGACTAGCGAGGAACACCGGGGAGCTGTTTTTT | CASSGLARNTGELFF
medium-sized | 15 | TRBJ2-3 | TRBD2 | TRBV2 | TGTGCCAGCAGTGAAGTGCTAGCGGGGACAGATACGCAGTATTTT | CASSEVLAGTDTQYF
medium-sized | 13 | TRBJ1-1 | . | TRBV5-1 | TGCGCCAGCAGCCCGGGGATTGACAGGGAAGCTTTCTTT | CASSPGIDREAFF
many | 14 | TRBJ1-2 | TRBD1 | TRBV14 | TGTGCCAGCAGCCAAGATCGGACAGGGGGAGGCTACACCTTC | CASSQDRTGGGYTF
medium-sized | 17 | TRBJ1-6 | TRBD1 | TRBV7-9 | TGTGCCAGCACGATCCAGGGGGCGAGCTCCTATAATTCACCCCTCCACTTT | CASTIQGASSYNSPLHF
. | 14 | TRBJ2-6 | . | TRBV20-1 | TGCAGTGCCCCCCCGGACCCTGGGGCCAACGTCCTGACTTTC | CSAPPDPGANVLTF
few | 17 | TRBJ2-7 | TRBD2 | TRBV27 | TGTGCCAGCAGCCGAAGGGCCGGGACTAGCGGAGCTTACGAGCAGTACTTC | CASSRRAGTSGAYEQYF
medium-sized | 15 | TRBJ2-2 | . | TRBV19 | TGTGCCAGTACCCCAGGACAGTCGTTCACCGGGGAGCTGTTTTTT | CASTPGQSFTGELFF
medium-sized | 16 | TRBJ2-3 | TRBD1 | TRBV20-1 | TGCAGTGCTAGAGATCGAGGCGACAGGGGGCTGGATACGCAGTATTTT | CSARDRGDRGLDTQYF
many | 16 | TRBJ1-1 | . | TRBV6-6 | TGTGCCAACGTCCCGCGGGGGGGCGAGGGTGGTTGGGAAGCTTTCTTT | CANVPRGGEGGWEAFF
few | 15 | TRBJ2-2 | TRBD2 | TRBV7-9 | TGTGCCAGCAGCTTAACTAGCGGTAACACCGGGGAGCTGTTTTTT | CASSLTSGNTGELFF
. | 15 | TRBJ2-5 | . | TRBV30 | TGTGCCTGGAGTGTCAATGCAGGGGATGGAGAGACCCAGTACTTC | CAWSVNAGDGETQYF
few | 14 | TRBJ2-6 | . | TRBV10-3 | TGTGCCATCAGTGTCGCCCTCGGGGCCAACGTCCTGACTTTC | CAISVALGANVLTF
medium-sized | 15 | TRBJ2-6 | . | TRBV27 | TGTGCCAGCAGTTTCGCCCAGTCTGGGGCCAACGTCCTGACTTTC | CASSFAQSGANVLTF
medium-sized | 12 | TRBJ2-5 | . | TRBV20-1 | TGCAGTCAAGAAGAGACACAAGAGACCCAGTACTTC | CSQEETQETQYF
many | 11 | TRBJ2-7 | TRBD1 | TRBV27 | TGTGCCAGCACCCCTGGGGTACGGGACAGCTTC | CASTPGVRDSF
medium-sized | 15 | TRBJ1-6 | TRBD1 | TRBV5-1 | TGCGCCAGCAGCCGGGCGACAGGGGAGAATTCACCCCTCCACTTT | CASSRATGENSPLHF
many | 16 | TRBJ1-3 | . | TRBV6-5 | TGTGCCAGCAGCCCCCGGGCAGTTCTGGAAGGAAACACCATATATTTT | CASSPRAVLEGNTIYF
many | 12 | TRBJ2-1 | . | TRBV2 | TGTGCCAGCAGTTTAGCGAACAATGAGCAGTTCTTC | CASSLANNEQFF
few | 16 | TRBJ1-2 | TRBD1 | TRBV12-3/TRBV12-4 | TGTGCCAGCAGCATGCCCCCGGGACAGGTTAGAGGATGCTACACCTTC | CASSMPPGQVRGCYTF
many | 13 | TRBJ2-3 | TRBD2 | TRBV10-3 | TGTGCCATGACTAGCGGTAGCACAGATACGCAGTATTTT | CAMTSGSTDTQYF
many | 16 | TRBJ2-7 | TRBD2 | TRBV27 | TGTGCCAGCAGTCCTAGCGGGAGTTTACGATCCTACGAGCAGTACTTC | CASSPSGSLRSYEQYF
medium-sized | 15 | TRBJ1-5 | . | TRBV6-1 | TGTGCCAGCAGTCGCCACCCCACCGAAAATCAGCCCCAGCATTTT | CASSRHPTENQPQHF
many | 12 | TRBJ2-5 | TRBD1 | TRBV20-1 | TGCAGTGCTCGGACAGGCGAAGATACCCAGTACTTC | CSARTGEDTQYF
many | 14 | TRBJ2-7 | . | TRBV20-1 | TGCAGTGCTAGGAGTCGCCCCCCAGAGGGCGAGCAGTACTTC | CSARSRPPEGEQYF
many | 14 | TRBJ1-6 | TRBD1 | TRBV27 | TGTGCCAGCAGCTTTACAGGGGCCGGGGCACCCCTCCACTTT | CASSFTGAGAPLHF
many | 14 | TRBJ2-5 | . | TRBV18 | TGTGCCAGCTCACGCACTAGGGGGGAAGAGACCCAGTACTTC | CASSRTRGEETQYF
many | 14 | TRBJ2-1 | TRBD2 | TRBV5-1 | TGCGCCAGCAGCCGGACTAGCGGGACTCCAGAGCAGTTCTTC | CASSRTSGTPEQFF
medium-sized | 11 | TRBJ2-1 | . | TRBV6-5 | TGTGCCAGCAGTACCGGGGGTGAGCAGTTCTTC | CASSTGGEQFF
medium-sized | 14 | TRBJ1-2 | . | TRBV28 | TGTGCCAGCAGTTTCGGGCAGGGGAACTATGGCTACACCTTC | CASSFGQGNYGYTF
many | 12 | TRBJ1-6 | . | TRBV20-1 | TGCAGTGCTAGCTATACCAATTCACCCCTCCACTTT | CSASYTNSPLHF
medium-sized | 15 | TRBJ2-5 | . | TRBV20-1 | TGCAGTGCTAGCGACAGAACGACTAGTGGGGAGACCCAGTACTTC | CSASDRTTSGETQYF
many | 13 | TRBJ1-2 | TRBD1 | TRBV7-9 | TGTGCCAGCATCGTCGGGACAGACTATGGCTACACCTTC | CASIVGTDYGYTF
medium-sized | 13 | TRBJ2-1 | . | TRBV7-7 | TGTGCTAGCAGCTTAAAGACTAGGGATGAGCAGTTCTTC | CASSLKTRDEQFF
. | 13 | TRBJ2-7 | . | TRBV10-2 | TGCGCCAGCAGTGAGTCCCTTCTCTACGAGCAGTACTTC | CASSESLLYEQYF
few | 14 | TRBJ2-5 | . | TRBV12-5 | TGTGCTAGTGGGGCCCCACCGTACCAAGAGACCCAGTACTTC | CASGAPPYQETQYF
medium-sized | 15 | TRBJ2-7 | . | TRBV20-1 | TGCAGTGCTAGTAGAGGAGGGAAAAGCTCCTACGAGCAGTACTTC | CSASRGGKSSYEQYF
. | 13 | TRBJ1-2 | . | TRBV11-2 | TGTGCCAGCAGCTTCCCAGCTAACTATGGCTACACCTTC | CASSFPANYGYTF
medium-sized | 13 | TRBJ2-5 | TRBD1 | TRBV7-8 | TGTGCCAGCAGTGACAGGGCCTCTCGGACCCAGTACTTC | CASSDRASRTQYF
medium-sized | 10 | TRBJ2-1 | . | TRBV20-1 | TGCAGTGCTAGTATCAATGAGCAGTTCTTC | CSASINEQFF